The 26 T cell receptor beta chains below come from one sample, sequenced in a study of regulatory T cells in long-lasting Graves disease. Building of the TCR beta libraries involved iRepertoire HTBI primers and Arm-PCR of CDR3 regions. TCRdb itself ran the multiplex PCR reads through MiXCR, one entry per CDR3 protein. Among about 400,000 distinct CDR3 sequences listed, roughly 16% were seen once. Indicated time point: newly diagnosed GD, antithyroid drugs for less than 3 months. The TCR library was made from RNA that had been extracted from PBMCs in TRIzol. These data are also associated with another study on T cells in Graves' hyperthyroidism and ophthalmopathy.

The material was peripheral blood mononuclear cells (PBMCs), obtained at new diagnosis, from a patient treated with antithyroid drugs. Receptors were obtained from a young woman with Graves disease.

Many counts were recorded for this clonotype. The CDR3 sequence is CASSLGGSNTGELFF. CDR3 DNA sequence: TGCGCCAGCAGCTTGGGGGGCAGCAACACCGGGGAGCTGTTTTTT. The chain employs TRBV5-1 and TRBJ2-2, with D maybe TRBD1 (5 bases). The CDR3 contains 15 residues. V lost 0 bases and J 2 bases, leaving 8 bases between the germline ends. Germline V CDR1 and CDR2: SGHRS, YFSETQ.

This clonotype was recorded many times. The CDR3 loop reads CSARGGEAFF. The DNA of the CDR3 is TGCAGTGCTAGAGGGGGTGAAGCTTTCTTT. The chain recombines TRBV20-1 with TRBJ1-1; unclear D gene. The V end lost 1 base, the J end lost 7 bases, and 4 bases lay between the germline ends. There are 10 residues in the CDR3. The germline CDR1 and CDR2 sequences are DFQATT and SNEGSKA (reference sequence).

Many counts were recorded for this clonotype. The rearrangement links TRBV11-2 to TRBJ2-2; D remains unclear. Trimming stripped 4 bases from V and 8 bases from J, with 8 bases between. The CDR3 is 12 residues long. Looked up from germline, CDR1 is SGHAT and CDR2 is FQNNGV. The CDR3 DNA follows: TGTGCCAGCAGCTCTTTCTCAGGGGAGCTGTTTTTT. This translates into CASSSFSGELFF.

V is TRBV20-1 and J is TRBJ2-5, with TRBD2 as a possible D gene (5 bases). This CDR3 region has 12 residues. V was clipped by 2 bases and J by 4 bases, with 8 bases between them. Looked up from germline, CDR1 is DFQATT and CDR2 is SNEGSKA (reference sequence). CDR3 protein: CSARPAGETQYF. For the CDR3, the DNA is TGCAGTGCTAGACCCGCGGGAGAGACCCAGTACTTC.

CDR3 in amino acids: CASSQELVAGGREQYF. In DNA, the CDR3 is TGCGCCAGCAGCCAAGAATTAGTAGCGGGAGGGAGGGAGCAGTACTTC. The rearrangement uses TRBV4-1 and TRBJ2-7; TRBD2 matches 11 bases. The germline CDR1 and CDR2 sequences are MGHRA and YSYEKL. The CDR3 extends over 16 amino acids. Trimming removed 0 bases from V and 7 bases from J; junction bases left unmatched: 8.

This clonotype was counted a few times. The chain's CDR3 is CAPGQGIHEQFF. In DNA form, the CDR3 reads TGTGCCCCGGGACAGGGCATCCATGAGCAGTTCTTC. The rearrangement joins TRBV7-7 to TRBJ2-1; 9 bases line up with TRBD1. The CDR3 is made up of 12 amino acids. CDR1 is SSHAT and CDR2 is FNYEAQ in the germline V gene (reference sequence). V trimming: 11 bases; J trimming: 8 bases; junction bases outside the gene matches: 7.

This clonotype was picked up many times. The V and J genes are TRBV24-1 and TRBJ2-5, with D unclear. CDR3 length equals 16 residues. The V and J ends lost 3 bases and 1 base respectively, with 14 bases between them. Germline V gene sequence: CDR1 KGHDR, CDR2 SFDVKD. This CDR3 reads CATSDAIGSGQETQYF. Here the CDR3 DNA reads TGTGCCACCAGTGATGCCATAGGTTCGGGCCAAGAGACCCAGTACTTC.

This clonotype was seen at least ten times. V usage is TRBV11-2 and J usage is TRBJ2-1, with D possibly being TRBD1 (5 bases). The CDR3 has 11 amino acids. V lost 3 bases to trimming and J lost 8 bases, with 5 bases between them. Per germline, CDR1 SGHAT and CDR2 FQNNGV. CDR3 sequence (DNA): TGTGCCAGCAGCTTGGGGCATGAGCAGTTCTTC. Protein: CASSLGHEQFF.

The table lists this clonotype with many counts. The chain is built from TRBV12-3 or TRBV12-4 and TRBJ1-2, with D possibly being TRBD1 (6 bases). Trimming took off 3 bases at V and 5 bases at J, with 13 bases between the two ends. The CDR3 contains 14 residues. CDR3 bases: TGTGCCAGCAGTTTGATAGGGGGAGGGTATGGCTACACCTTC. Translating gives CASSLIGGGYGYTF.

This clonotype showed up many times. The chain employs TRBV12-3 or TRBV12-4 and TRBJ2-7; D not resolved. The CDR3 runs 13 residues. V was trimmed by 6 bases and J by 0 bases, leaving 9 bases between them. The CDR3 protein is CASSRWGSYEQYF. In DNA, the CDR3 is TGTGCCAGCAGCCGGTGGGGCTCCTACGAGCAGTACTTC.

The chain couples TRBV20-1 to TRBJ2-5, with 13 bases identical to TRBD2. The CDR3 length is 15 residues. Germline CDR1 DFQATT, CDR2 SNEGSKA (reference sequence). The V gene end was trimmed by 6 bases and the J gene end by 2 bases; junction bases not matched to a gene: 6. The CDR3 reads CSATLTSGGQETQYF. CDR3 coding DNA: TGCAGTGCAACCCTGACTAGCGGGGGGCAAGAGACCCAGTACTTC.

This clonotype has at least ten counts. V is TRBV28 and J is TRBJ2-3; TRBD2 is a possible D gene (6 bases). CDR1 is MDHEN, CDR2 SYDVKM, per germline. The CDR3 totals 15 residues. Trimming removed 7 bases at V and 5 bases at J, with 19 bases between. The CDR3 is CASKSRGYRVDTQYF. CDR3 DNA sequence: TGTGCCAGCAAATCACGGGGGTACCGGGTAGATACGCAGTATTTT.

Remarks on this clonotype: A junction end diverges from the germline sequence, so it may reflect a read error. This chain joins TRBV2 and TRBJ1-2, with TRBD1 matching 9 bases. CDR3 length equals 14 residues. Germline lookup yields CDR1 SNHLY and CDR2 FYNNEI. The CDR3: CAISATGGPDGYTF. The CDR3 DNA reads TGTGCCATCAGTGCGACAGGGGGGCCGGATGGCTACACCTTC.

About this clonotype: A much larger clone lies one base from this, so it may be a read error. The chain recombines TRBV12-3 or TRBV12-4 with TRBJ2-6; D possibly matches TRBD1 or TRBD2 (6 bases each). V gave up 3 bases and J gave up 8 bases, with 14 bases separating them. The CDR3 extends over 15 amino acids. CDR3 residues: CASSLGGPGTNVLTF. The CDR3 DNA follows: TGTGCCAGCAGTTTGGGGGGCCCGGGGACCAACGTCCTGACTTTC.

The CDR3 spells CATSGTLGVRETQYF. DNA for the CDR3: TGTGCCACCAGCGGAACACTAGGGGTCAGGGAGACCCAGTACTTC. The chain couples TRBV15 to TRBJ2-5; D assignment may be TRBD1 or TRBD2 (5 bases each). The V end was cut by 5 bases, the J end by 5 bases, with 18 bases between. The CDR3 runs 15 residues. From germline, CDR1 is LNHNV and CDR2 YYDKDF (reference sequence).

This clonotype was observed at least ten times. V gene TRBV18 combines with J gene TRBJ2-5; 7 positions agree with TRBD1. After removal of 5 bases from V and 2 bases from J, the junction contained 5 bases not matched to a gene. The CDR3 runs to 14 residues. CDR1 is KGHSH, CDR2 LQKENI, per germline. CDR3 protein: CASSWGTAQETQYF. The CDR3 region has the DNA TGTGCCAGCTCATGGGGGACAGCTCAAGAGACCCAGTACTTC.

This clonotype was seen repeatedly, ten times or more. The chain is built from TRBV2 and TRBJ2-6; weak D call: TRBD1 (5 bases). This CDR3 has 16 residues. V was shortened by 3 bases and J by 0 bases, with 9 bases between the two germline ends. Germline V gene lookup returns CDR1 SNHLY and CDR2 FYNNEI. CDR3 amino acids: CASSDVGASGANVLTF. The CDR3, as DNA: TGTGCCAGCAGTGACGTAGGGGCCTCTGGGGCCAACGTCCTGACTTTC.

There are many counts of this clonotype. This chain joins TRBV19 and TRBJ2-2; 7 nucleotides align to TRBD2. The germline gives CDR1 LNHDA, CDR2 SQIVND (reference sequence). This CDR3 has 12 amino acids. V trimming: 7 bases; J trimming: 6 bases; junction bases outside the gene matches: 2. The CDR3 loop reads CASKGGAGELFF. The CDR3 nucleotides are TGTGCCAGTAAGGGAGGGGCCGGGGAGCTGTTTTTT.

As for this clonotype: A far larger clone is one nucleotide away, so this likely arose from a read error. V and J are TRBV28 and TRBJ2-3; maybe TRBD1 (6 bases). The DNA end is a closer match to TRBJ2-5, so the J assignment may be wrong. The CDR3 is made up of 14 amino acids. From germline, CDR1 is MDHEN and CDR2 SYDVKM. The CDR3 DNA is TGTGCCAGCAGCTCGGGACATGTTCAAGAGACCCAGTACTTC. Amino acid sequence: CASSSGHVQETQYF.

The genes are TRBV18 and TRBJ1-1; D possibly corresponds to TRBD1 (6 bases). Germline-derived CDR1 and CDR2 are KGHSH and LQKENI. V lost 4 bases to trimming and J lost 5 bases, with 14 bases between them. The CDR3 is made up of 14 amino acids. The CDR3 is CASSRQGGGTEAFF. The CDR3 DNA sequence: TGTGCCAGCTCACGTCAAGGGGGGGGGACTGAAGCTTTCTTT. Full variable domain (remainder filled in from reference TRBV18 and TRBJ1-1): NAGVMQNPRHLVRRRGQEARLRCSPMKGHSHVYWYRQLPEEGLKFMVYLQKENIIDESGMPKERFSAEFPKEGPSILRIQQVVRGDSAAYFCASSRQGGGTEAFFGQGTRLTVV.

At least ten counts were recorded for this clonotype. The J gene is TRBJ2-7, the V gene TRBV6-1; D is unresolved. CDR3 size: 13 residues. Germline lookup yields CDR1 MNHNS and CDR2 SASEGT. Trimming stripped 3 bases from V and 1 base from J, with 7 bases between. CDR3 nucleotides: TGTGCCAGCAGTGATCCCGGATCCTACGAGCAGTACTTC. It codes for CASSDPGSYEQYF.

In this sample, this clonotype turned up many times. The chain is built from TRBV15 and TRBJ2-1; D call uncertain. V was pared by 0 bases and J by 0 bases, with 6 bases between. The length of the CDR3 is 15 residues. The germline V gene has CDR1 LNHNV and CDR2 YYDKDF (reference sequence). The DNA for the CDR3 is TGTGCCACCAGCAGAGATCGAGCCTCCTACAATGAGCAGTTCTTC. It specifies CATSRDRASYNEQFF.

This clonotype has ten or more counts. The chain uses TRBV28 and TRBJ2-7; 7 nucleotides align to TRBD2. The CDR3 consists of 15 residues. The germline V gene encodes CDR1 MDHEN and CDR2 SYDVKM. V was pared by 3 bases and J by 0 bases, with 5 bases of the junction left unmatched. Written as DNA, the CDR3 is TGTGCCAGCAGTTTCGCGGGAGAGATCTCCTACGAGCAGTACTTC. Its translation: CASSFAGEISYEQYF.

This clonotype was found many times. V gene TRBV19 combines with J gene TRBJ2-2; 8 bases align to TRBD1. Germline-derived CDR1 and CDR2 are LNHDA and SQIVND (reference sequence). The CDR3 extends over 15 amino acids. V lost 5 bases to trimming and J lost 6 bases; unmatched junction nucleotides: 8. The CDR3 protein is CASSPRDRRAGELFF. CDR3 DNA: TGTGCCAGTAGTCCCCGGGACAGGAGGGCCGGGGAGCTGTTTTTT.

This clonotype was observed at least ten times. The gene calls are TRBV5-6 and TRBJ2-7, with TRBD2 identical over 9 bases. Germline lookup yields CDR1 SGHDT and CDR2 YYEEEE. CDR3 length: 13 residues. Trimming at V came to 4 bases and at J to 5 bases, leaving 4 bases not matched to a gene. CDR3 coding DNA: TGTGCCAGCAGCGGACTAGCGCGGGACGAGCAGTACTTC. As protein: CASSGLARDEQYF.

This clonotype was counted at least ten times. The chain carries TRBV12-3 or TRBV12-4 and TRBJ2-3; maybe TRBD1 (6 bases). V shed 5 bases and J shed 4 bases, with 13 bases lying between them. CDR3 size: 14 residues. This CDR3 reads CASSPTGLADTQYF. As DNA, the CDR3 is TGTGCCAGCAGTCCCACAGGGTTGGCAGATACGCAGTATTTT.